These 28 T cell receptor beta chains originate from one sample sequenced in a study of T cell changes during pregnancy in multiple sclerosis. Profiling relied on immunoSEQ multiplex PCR, and the TCRdb table lists in-frame clones only, not all of them. This table has some 71,000 clones, around 90% appearing once. The sequencing here drew on peripheral blood, taken after pregnancy. The source of these receptors is a female donor with multiple sclerosis, enrolled in a pregnancy study.

J is TRBJ2-7 and V is TRBV2, with 8 bases lining up with TRBD1. After removal of 8 bases from V and 5 bases from J, the junction contained 14 bases not matched to a gene. Germline V lookup: CDR1 SNHLY, CDR2 FYNNEI. The CDR3 consists of 15 residues. The CDR3 DNA follows: TGTGCCAGCCGCAAAGGGCAGGGGGCCATCGACGAGCAGTACTTC. Protein: CASRKGQGAIDEQYF.

V usage is TRBV4-1 and J usage is TRBJ2-5; 11 bases agree with TRBD1. Germline V gives CDR1 MGHRA, CDR2 YSYEKL. The V segment lost 4 bases and the J segment 5 bases; nucleotides outside the gene matches: 6. The CDR3 is 15 residues long. The CDR3 region is CASSPWDRGVETQYF. In nucleotides, the CDR3 is TGCGCCAGCAGCCCCTGGGACAGGGGGGTCGAGACCCAGTACTTC.

The rearrangement uses TRBV5-6 and TRBJ2-5, with D maybe TRBD2 (5 bases). The germline CDR1 and CDR2 sequences are SGHDT and YYEEEE. There are 13 residues in the CDR3. Trimming removed 3 bases from V and 1 base from J, with 7 bases in between. Here the CDR3 DNA reads TGTGCCAGCAGCTCGGACTTCCAAGAGACCCAGTACTTC. Translation: CASSSDFQETQYF.

V is TRBV5-5 and J is TRBJ2-7; D is uncertain. The germline gives CDR1 SGHKS, CDR2 YYEKEE (reference sequence). Trimming shortened V by 4 bases and J by 4 bases, and 15 bases separated the two germline ends. The CDR3 has 14 amino acids. Here the CDR3 DNA reads TGTGCCAGCAGCACCCGCGCGCGAGAATACGAGCAGTACTTC. Translated, it gives CASSTRAREYEQYF.

The chain links TRBV6-5 to TRBJ2-3, with TRBD2 identical over 7 bases. The V segment lost 7 bases and the J segment 2 bases; nucleotides outside the gene matches: 3. Germline values: CDR1 MNHEY, CDR2 SVGAGI. The CDR3 length is 13 residues. DNA for the CDR3: TGTGCCAGCAACGGGGGGTACACAGATACGCAGTATTTT. Translation: CASNGGYTDTQYF.

The chain uses TRBV6-5 and TRBJ2-7; 8 nucleotides agree with TRBD1. V gave up 7 bases and J gave up 5 bases; unmatched junction bases: 10. The CDR3 runs to 14 residues. The germline gives CDR1 MNHEY, CDR2 SVGAGI. The CDR3 spells CASNSGQGANEQYF. The DNA for the CDR3 is TGTGCCAGCAACTCTGGGCAGGGGGCAAACGAGCAGTACTTC.

V is TRBV7-2 and J is TRBJ2-7; D possibly corresponds to TRBD2 (6 bases). V was trimmed by 5 bases and J by 0 bases, leaving 14 bases between them. Per germline, CDR1 SGHTA and CDR2 FQGNSA. The length of the CDR3 is 15 residues. As DNA, the CDR3 is TGTGCCAGCAGCCCGACTAGGACTTACTCCTACGAGCAGTACTTC. Translation: CASSPTRTYSYEQYF. The full variable domain, in which reference TRBV7-2 and TRBJ2-7 provide the parts outside the CDR3, is GAGVSQSPSNKVTEKGKDVELRCDPISGHTALYWYRQSLGQGLEFLIYFQGNSAPDKSGLPSDRFSAERTGGSVSTLTIQRTQQEDSAVYLCASSPTRTYSYEQYFGPGTRLTVT.

This clone has only a few counts. This chain joins TRBV18 and TRBJ1-1; D is unresolved. The V gene's germline CDR1 is KGHSH and CDR2 LQKENI. V lost 8 bases and J lost 1, with 17 bases in between. This CDR3 region has 15 residues. The CDR3 nucleotides are TGTGCCAGCCGGTCAACGGGGTTGGGGAACACTGAAGCTTTCTTT. As protein: CASRSTGLGNTEAFF. Looking up the rest from reference TRBV18 and TRBJ1-1 gives the full variable domain: NAGVMQNPRHLVRRRGQEARLRCSPMKGHSHVYWYRQLPEEGLKFMVYLQKENIIDESGMPKERFSAEFPKEGPSILRIQQVVRGDSAAYFCASRSTGLGNTEAFFGQGTRLTVV.

This clone was detected only once. The chain carries TRBV5-4 and TRBJ2-7; 9 bases line up with TRBD1. Germline CDR1 and CDR2: SGHNT and YYREEE (reference sequence). This CDR3 comprises 16 residues. V lost 4 bases and J lost 3; bases outside the gene matches: 11. This CDR3 reads CASSLPAGQGIYEQYF. The CDR3 DNA reads as TGTGCCAGCAGCCTCCCGGCGGGACAGGGTATCTACGAGCAGTACTTC.

The chain carries TRBV5-1 and TRBJ2-7, with a tentative D call TRBD2 (7 bases). Between the trimmed V and J ends, which lost 0 bases and 3 bases, there was a span of 13 bases. The length of the CDR3 is 15 residues. Germline-derived CDR1 and CDR2 are SGHRS and YFSETQ. CDR3 sequence (DNA): TGCGCCAGCAGCTTGGGTCGGGGGGCGTACTACGAGCAGTACTTC. Its protein product is CASSLGRGAYYEQYF.

This chain connects TRBV7-8 to TRBJ2-1; D unresolved. The CDR3 runs 12 residues. Germline CDR1 is SGHVS and CDR2 is FQNEAQ. With 7 bases removed from V and 10 bases from J, the gap between germline ends came to 14 bases. CDR3 loop: CASTQTSREQFF. The CDR3 nucleotides read TGTGCCAGCACCCAGACGTCGAGGGAGCAGTTCTTC.

The rearrangement uses TRBV30 and TRBJ2-1; weak D call: TRBD2 (5 bases). This CDR3 has 13 residues. Between the trimmed V and J ends, which lost 4 bases and 3 bases, there was a span of 10 bases. Germline CDR1 is GTSNPN and CDR2 is SVGIG (reference sequence). The CDR3 bases are TGTGCCTGGACCCCGCGGGTCTACAATGAGCAGTTCTTC. Its protein is CAWTPRVYNEQFF.

This chain links TRBV13 with TRBJ2-2, with 12 bases aligning to TRBD2. From germline, CDR1 is PRHDT and CDR2 FYEKMQ (reference sequence). The CDR3 runs 16 residues. Losses at the gene ends were 3 bases for V and 5 bases for J; bases not matched to a gene: 4. The DNA of the CDR3 is TGTGCCAGCAGCTTTGCACTAGCGGGAGGAACCGGGGAGCTGTTTTTT. Protein sequence: CASSFALAGGTGELFF.

This chain joins TRBV19 and TRBJ1-2; a possible D gene is TRBD1 (5 bases). Trimming pared 10 bases from V and 8 bases from J, leaving 20 bases between. Per germline, CDR1 LNHDA and CDR2 SQIVND (reference sequence). The CDR3 has 13 residues. In DNA form, the CDR3 reads TGTGCCAACCGATGGGGGGTGACGCCGGGCTACACCTTC. It encodes CANRWGVTPGYTF.

The chain recombines TRBV4-1 with TRBJ2-7; 11 bases map to TRBD2. The CDR3 consists of 15 residues. The germline V gene has CDR1 MGHRA and CDR2 YSYEKL. J was trimmed by 7 bases and V by 4 bases; bases with no gene match: 9. This chain's CDR3 is CASSLGTSGTGEQYF. The CDR3 nucleotides are TGCGCCAGCAGCCTAGGGACTAGCGGTACTGGAGAGCAGTACTTC.

The J gene is TRBJ1-2, the V gene TRBV4-1; no clear D. CDR1 and CDR2 from the germline V gene are MGHRA and YSYEKL. The CDR3 is 16 residues long. V was pared by 0 bases and J by 0 bases, with 11 bases between. The CDR3 protein is CASSQDSGNSNYGYTF. The CDR3 DNA is TGCGCCAGCAGCCAAGATAGCGGGAATTCTAACTATGGCTACACCTTC.

This clone has a single count. The chain carries TRBV7-3 and TRBJ1-1; 7 bases align to TRBD1. Looked up from germline, CDR1 is SGHTA and CDR2 is FQGTGA. The CDR3 has 15 residues. Trimming at V came to 6 bases and at J to 1 base, leaving 8 bases not matched to a gene. The CDR3 spells CASSPLTGPNTEAFF. The CDR3 DNA sequence: TGTGCCAGCAGTCCGTTGACAGGGCCGAACACTGAAGCTTTCTTT.

The V gene is TRBV7-2, the J gene TRBJ2-1; maybe TRBD2 (6 bases). CDR3 length equals 12 residues. Trimming took off 5 bases at V and 6 bases at J, with 8 bases between the two ends. In germline, CDR1 is SGHTA, CDR2 FQGNSA. CDR3 sequence reads: CASSPLANEQFF. The CDR3 DNA reads as TGTGCCAGCAGCCCACTAGCCAATGAGCAGTTCTTC.

This clone was seen just once. The rearrangement joins TRBV28 to TRBJ1-1; 8 nucleotides match TRBD1. Germline CDR1 is MDHEN and CDR2 is SYDVKM. Trimming removed 5 bases from V and 13 bases from J; junction bases left unmatched: 21. This CDR3 spans 16 amino acids. CDR3 loop: CASSQFPGQVSLSVFF. In nucleotides, the CDR3 is TGTGCCAGCAGTCAATTTCCGGGACAGGTTTCTTTGAGTGTTTTCTTT.

This clone is termed medium-sized. The chain joins TRBV5-1 to TRBJ2-7, with TRBD1 matching over 7 bases. The CDR3 contains 15 residues. V shed 4 bases and J 0 bases; nucleotides not matched to a gene: 7. Looked up from germline, CDR1 is SGHRS and CDR2 is YFSETQ. CDR3 loop: CASSAWDSSSYEQYF. Written as DNA, the CDR3 is TGCGCCAGCAGCGCCTGGGACAGCAGCTCCTACGAGCAGTACTTC.

The V and J genes are TRBV2 and TRBJ2-3; D is perhaps TRBD2 (7 bases). Germline V CDR1 and CDR2: SNHLY, FYNNEI. CDR3 size: 14 residues. The V end lost 10 bases, the J end lost 6 bases, and 20 bases lay between the germline ends. The CDR3 protein is CAISDGKGGDTQYF. The CDR3 DNA is TGTGCCATTTCGGACGGGAAGGGGGGGGATACGCAGTATTTT.

V is TRBV5-1 and J is TRBJ2-7, with 11 positions matching TRBD2. The CDR3 sequence is 14 residues long. V gave up 4 bases and J gave up 6 bases; unmatched junction bases: 6. Germline loops: CDR1 SGHRS, CDR2 YFSETQ. As DNA, the CDR3 is TGCGCCAGCAGCCCCACTAGCGGGAGCATCGAGCAGTACTTC. This codes for CASSPTSGSIEQYF.

This sequence joins TRBV5-4 and TRBJ2-7; D not resolved. The CDR3 sequence is 11 residues long. The germline V gene has CDR1 SGHNT and CDR2 YYREEE (reference sequence). Trimming shortened V by 0 bases and J by 5 bases, and 3 bases separated the two germline ends. CDR3 coding DNA: TGTGCCAGCAGCTTGGGAGACGAGCAGTACTTC. The encoded protein is CASSLGDEQYF. Drawing the rest from reference TRBV5-4 and TRBJ2-7, the complete variable domain is ETGVTQSPTHLIKTRGQQVTLRCSSQSGHNTVSWYQQALGQGPQFIFQYYREEENGRGNFPPRFSGLQFPNYSSELNVNALELDDSALYLCASSLGDEQYFGPGTRLTVT.

The CDR3 here is CASSRAGYEQYF. DNA of the CDR3: TGTGCCAGCTCACGGGCGGGCTACGAGCAGTACTTC. The chain employs TRBV18 and TRBJ2-7; possible D gene TRBD2, 5 bases. This CDR3 is 12 amino acids long. CDR1 is KGHSH and CDR2 is LQKENI in the germline V gene. V was pared by 4 bases and J by 3 bases, with 7 bases between.

This sequence joins TRBV5-1 and TRBJ2-1, with 7 bases fitting TRBD1. CDR3 length equals 16 residues. Germline CDR1 is SGHRS and CDR2 is YFSETQ. Trimming at V came to 4 bases and at J to 0 bases, leaving 7 bases not matched to a gene. CDR3 nucleotide sequence: TGCGCCAGCAGCACCACAGGGGTATCCTCCTACAATGAGCAGTTCTTC. Protein: CASSTTGVSSYNEQFF.

This rearrangement joins TRBV10-3 to TRBJ1-4, with a tentative D call TRBD1 (5 bases). Trimming cost V 3 bases and J 0 bases, with 11 bases left between them. There are 16 residues in the CDR3. Germline lookup yields CDR1 ENHRY and CDR2 SYGVKD. In nucleotides, the CDR3 is TGTGCCATCAGTGAAATACAAGGGGCAACTAATGAAAAACTGTTTTTT. Translation: CAISEIQGATNEKLFF.

The chain links TRBV9 to TRBJ1-1; unclear D gene. Germline-derived CDR1 and CDR2 are SGDLS and YYNGEE. V lost 1 base and J 3 bases, leaving 7 bases between the germline ends. CDR3 length: 13 residues. The CDR3 DNA is TGTGCCAGCAGCGTACAGGATTACACTGAAGCTTTCTTT. Translation gives CASSVQDYTEAFF.

The rearrangement joins TRBV5-1 to TRBJ2-2; no clear D gene. There are 15 residues in the CDR3. V shed 2 bases and J shed 2 bases, with 10 bases lying between them. The germline gives CDR1 SGHRS, CDR2 YFSETQ. CDR3 sequence: CASSFGALNTGELFF. As DNA, the CDR3 is TGCGCCAGCAGCTTTGGAGCATTAAACACCGGGGAGCTGTTTTTT. The full variable domain, in which reference TRBV5-1 and TRBJ2-2 provide the parts outside the CDR3, is KAGVTQTPRYLIKTRGQQVTLSCSPISGHRSVSWYQQTPGQGLQFLFEYFSETQRNKGNFPGRFSGRQFSNSRSEMNVSTLELGDSALYLCASSFGALNTGELFFGEGSRLTVL.